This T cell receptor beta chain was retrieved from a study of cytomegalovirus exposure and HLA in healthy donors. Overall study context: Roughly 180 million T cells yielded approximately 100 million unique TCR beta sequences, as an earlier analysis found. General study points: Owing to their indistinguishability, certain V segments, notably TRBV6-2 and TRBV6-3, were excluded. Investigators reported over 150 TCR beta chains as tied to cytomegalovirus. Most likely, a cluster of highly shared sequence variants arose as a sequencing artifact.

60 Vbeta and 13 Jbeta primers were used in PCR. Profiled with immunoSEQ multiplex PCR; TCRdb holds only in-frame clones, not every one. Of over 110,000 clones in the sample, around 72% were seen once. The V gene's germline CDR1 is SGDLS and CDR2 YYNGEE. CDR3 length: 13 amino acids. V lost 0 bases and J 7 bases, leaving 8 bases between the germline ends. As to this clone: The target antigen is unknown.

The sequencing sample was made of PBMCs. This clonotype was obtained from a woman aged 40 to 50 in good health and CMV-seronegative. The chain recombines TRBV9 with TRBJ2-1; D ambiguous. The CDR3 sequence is CASSVGAENEQFF. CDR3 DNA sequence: TGTGCCAGCAGCGTAGGAGCCGAGAATGAGCAGTTCTTC. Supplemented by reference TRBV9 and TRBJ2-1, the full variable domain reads DSGVTQTPKHLITATGQRVTLRCSPRSGDLSVYWYQQSLDQGLQFLIQYYNGEERAKGNILERFSAQQFPDLHSELNLSSLELGDSALYFCASSVGAENEQFFGPGTRLTVL.